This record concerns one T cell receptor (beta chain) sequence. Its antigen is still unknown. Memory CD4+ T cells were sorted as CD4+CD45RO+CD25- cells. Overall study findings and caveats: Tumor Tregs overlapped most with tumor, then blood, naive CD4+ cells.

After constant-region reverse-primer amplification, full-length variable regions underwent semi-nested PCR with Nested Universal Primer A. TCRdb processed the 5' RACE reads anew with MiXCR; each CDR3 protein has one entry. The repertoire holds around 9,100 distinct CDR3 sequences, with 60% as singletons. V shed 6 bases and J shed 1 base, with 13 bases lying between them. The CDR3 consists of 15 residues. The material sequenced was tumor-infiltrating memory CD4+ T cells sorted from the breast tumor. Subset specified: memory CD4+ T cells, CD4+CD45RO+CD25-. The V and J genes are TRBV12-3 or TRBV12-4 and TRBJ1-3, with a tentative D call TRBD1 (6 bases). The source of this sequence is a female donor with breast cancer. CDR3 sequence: CASRTGGASGNTIYF. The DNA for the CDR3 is TGTGCCAGCAGGACAGGTGGTGCATCTGGAAACACCATATATTTT.